A single sample is the source of the 22 T cell receptor beta chains below, sequenced in a study of CD8+ T cells in alopecia areata. Extracted from the samples, RNA was reverse transcribed into cDNA to serve as the sequencing template. TCRdb's table, derived via immunoSEQ multiplex PCR, lists solely in-frame clones and lacks some. The repertoire holds 200,000 to 250,000 clones, with around 66% as singletons. The treatment: oral pan-JAK inhibitor, 5-10 mg twice daily. The specimen comprised CD4+ T cells sorted from blood, sampled at week 4, from a patient treated with tofacitinib. Source of these receptors: a human donor with alopecia areata.

Worth noting for this clone: The junction differs from germline at one of its ends, possibly a read error. The V and J genes are TRBV15 and TRBJ2-5; no definite D call. Per germline, CDR1 LNHNV and CDR2 YYDKDF (reference sequence). The CDR3 length is 16 residues. The CDR3 DNA reads as TGTGCCACCAGCAGAGATAGTTCGACCTTCCAAGAGGCCCAGTACTTC. It specifies CATSRDSSTFQEAQYF.

This rearrangement joins TRBV10-3 to TRBJ2-3, with D unclear. CDR1 is ENHRY, CDR2 SYGVKD, per germline. The CDR3 has 10 residues. Deletions cut 10 bases from V and 5 bases from J, with 7 bases between. The DNA of the CDR3 is TGTGCCACCGGCCAAGATACGCAGTATTTT. It encodes CATGQDTQYF.

This chain links TRBV29-1 with TRBJ1-1, with D maybe TRBD1 (5 bases). Germline V gene sequence: CDR1 SQVTM, CDR2 ANQGSEA. The CDR3 length is 13 residues. V was shortened by 7 bases and J by 1 base, with 13 bases between the two germline ends. Here the CDR3 DNA reads TGCAGCGGCCGCAGGGTGGGGAACACTGAAGCTTTCTTT. Its protein product is CSGRRVGNTEAFF.

Of note for this clone: The sample contains more than one DNA sequence encoding this CDR3. This chain connects TRBV29-1 to TRBJ2-7, with D maybe TRBD1 (6 bases). The CDR3 has 12 amino acids. Germline V gene data show CDR1 as SQVTM and CDR2 as ANQGSEA. V lost 6 bases and J lost 3, with 12 bases in between. The CDR3, as DNA: TGCAGCGTCGGAACGGACAGCTACGAGCAGTACTTC. This sequence encodes CSVGTDSYEQYF.

The chain uses TRBV9 and TRBJ2-5, with TRBD2 matching 8 bases. The CDR3 has 15 residues. Trimming removed 0 bases from V and 3 bases from J; junction bases left unmatched: 4. Germline assignment: CDR1 SGDLS and CDR2 YYNGEE. The CDR3 protein is CASSVGAGAEETQYF. CDR3 nucleotide sequence: TGTGCCAGCAGCGTAGGAGCGGGGGCCGAAGAGACCCAGTACTTC.

The rearrangement links TRBV10-3 to TRBJ1-3; D gene ambiguous. The CDR3 runs to 16 residues. Germline CDR1 reads ENHRY; CDR2 reads SYGVKD. Trimming removed 0 bases at V and 3 bases at J, with 12 bases between. CDR3 amino acids: CAISESLARDGNTIYF. CDR3 nucleotide sequence: TGTGCCATCAGTGAGTCTCTTGCCCGGGATGGAAACACCATATATTTT.

This clone occurred once. The chain uses TRBV30 and TRBJ2-5; D ambiguous. Germline V lookup: CDR1 GTSNPN, CDR2 SVGIG (reference sequence). This CDR3 comprises 12 residues. The V end lost 2 bases, the J end lost 3 bases, and 7 bases lay between the germline ends. DNA for the CDR3: TGTGCCTGGAGTTCCTATGAAGAGACCCAGTACTTC. Amino acid sequence: CAWSSYEETQYF.

The chain uses TRBV5-1 and TRBJ2-3, with 10 bases that match TRBD1. This CDR3 is built from 16 residues. Germline lookup yields CDR1 SGHRS and CDR2 YFSETQ. Losses at the gene ends were 4 bases for V and 1 base for J; bases not matched to a gene: 6. The CDR3 nucleotides are TGCGCCAGCAGCGCCGCCGGGACAGGGGGCACAGATACGCAGTATTTT. This gives the protein CASSAAGTGGTDTQYF.

This clone is a singleton in its sample. This rearrangement joins TRBV11-2 to TRBJ2-4; D is ambiguous. The V gene lost 5 bases and the J gene lost 6 bases, with 17 bases spanning the gap. Germline V gene data show CDR1 as SGHAT and CDR2 as FQNNGV. This CDR3 has 15 residues. The CDR3 bases are TGTGCCAGCAGCATGGACCGCCAGAAGGGAAACATTCAGTACTTC. It specifies CASSMDRQKGNIQYF.

The rearrangement links TRBV20-1 to TRBJ2-7; D is unresolved. CDR3 size: 11 residues. Germline V CDR1 and CDR2: DFQATT, SNEGSKA (reference sequence). V lost 0 bases and J 6 bases, leaving 6 bases between the germline ends. The CDR3 is CSARDHPEQYF. CDR3 DNA: TGCAGTGCTAGAGATCACCCCGAGCAGTACTTC.

This clone is a singleton in its sample. The chain combines TRBV7-9 with TRBJ1-6; D is unclear. With 3 bases removed from V and 9 bases from J, the gap between germline ends came to 15 bases. Germline V gene data show CDR1 as SEHNR and CDR2 as FQNEAQ (reference sequence). The CDR3 sequence is 15 residues long. This CDR3 reads CASSLMAGPLSPLHF. CDR3 sequence (DNA): TGTGCCAGCAGCTTGATGGCAGGTCCGCTTTCACCCCTCCACTTT.

The chain couples TRBV2 to TRBJ2-5, with 8 bases that match TRBD1. J lost 5 bases, V lost 7 bases, and 12 bases had no gene match. Germline V lookup: CDR1 SNHLY, CDR2 FYNNEI. The CDR3 is 15 residues long. The CDR3 DNA follows: TGTGCCAGCACTAAGGAGGCAGGGGGCTTGGAGACCCAGTACTTC. Residues: CASTKEAGGLETQYF.

V is TRBV27 and J is TRBJ1-2; D unclear. This CDR3 is built from 13 residues. Germline V gives CDR1 MNHEY, CDR2 SMNVEV (reference sequence). Between the trimmed V and J ends, which lost 7 bases and 8 bases, there was a span of 17 bases. The CDR3 spells CASNGRTSGGYTF. CDR3 nucleotides: TGTGCCAGCAACGGGCGAACGAGTGGAGGCTACACCTTC.

The rearrangement links TRBV7-9 to TRBJ1-1, with D maybe TRBD1 (6 bases). Germline V gene data show CDR1 as SEHNR and CDR2 as FQNEAQ (reference sequence). Between the trimmed V and J ends, which lost 0 bases and 5 bases, there was a span of 16 bases. CDR3 length: 16 amino acids. CDR3 sequence reads: CASSLARWGADTEAFF. CDR3 bases: TGTGCCAGCAGCTTAGCCAGGTGGGGGGCGGATACTGAAGCTTTCTTT. Using reference TRBV7-9 and TRBJ1-1 for the parts outside the CDR3, the full variable domain is DTGVSQNPRHKITKRGQNVTFRCDPISEHNRLYWYRQTLGQGPEFLTYFQNEAQLEKSRLLSDRFSAERPKGSFSTLEIQRTEQGDSAMYLCASSLARWGADTEAFFGQGTRLTVV.

About this clone: A read error may produce the germline difference seen at one junction end. V usage is TRBV29-1 and J usage is TRBJ1-1, with 7 positions matching TRBD1. CDR1 and CDR2 from the germline V gene are SQVTM and ANQGSEA. There are 12 residues in the CDR3. For the CDR3, the DNA is TGCAGCGTTACCACAGGGGTGACTGAAACTTTCTTT. Protein: CSVTTGVTETFF.

This clone was counted a single time. The V gene is TRBV6-5, the J gene TRBJ2-7; D might be TRBD1 (5 bases). The V end lost 0 bases, the J end lost 4 bases, and 16 bases lay between the germline ends. This CDR3 is 16 amino acids long. Germline lookup yields CDR1 MNHEY and CDR2 SVGAGI. This CDR3 reads CASSYSMSQGGYEQYF. CDR3 DNA sequence: TGTGCCAGCAGTTACTCGATGTCGCAGGGTGGGTACGAGCAGTACTTC.

In its sample, this clone was seen once. V usage is TRBV6-5 and J usage is TRBJ2-1, with 15 positions matching TRBD2. J lost 8 bases, V lost 8 bases, and 4 bases had no gene match. The CDR3 has 14 amino acids. In germline, CDR1 is MNHEY, CDR2 SVGAGI. The CDR3 DNA reads as TGTGCCAGCCGGACTAGCGGGGGGGCGGATGAGCAGTTCTTC. Translating it yields CASRTSGGADEQFF.

J is TRBJ2-7 and V is TRBV7-2; D may be TRBD2 (5 bases). Trimming stripped 5 bases from V and 0 bases from J, with 11 bases between. The CDR3 is 14 amino acids. Germline V gene data show CDR1 as SGHTA and CDR2 as FQGNSA. The CDR3 protein is CASSARTSSYEQYF. The CDR3 nucleotides read TGTGCCAGCAGCGCCCGGACTTCCTCCTACGAGCAGTACTTC.

This clone was seen more than once but under ten times. The chain combines TRBV29-1 with TRBJ1-1, with D uncertain. The CDR3 consists of 14 residues. V lost 1 base, J lost 2 bases, and 11 bases lay in between. Per germline, CDR1 SQVTM and CDR2 ANQGSEA. CDR3 region: CSVEVNTANTEAFF. The CDR3 nucleotides are TGCAGCGTTGAAGTTAACACAGCCAACACTGAAGCTTTCTTT. The full variable domain, in which reference TRBV29-1 and TRBJ1-1 provide the parts outside the CDR3, is SAVISQKPSRDICQRGTSLTIQCQVDSQVTMMFWYRQQPGQSLTLIATANQGSEATYESGFVIDKFPISRPNLTFSTLTVSNMSPEDSSIYLCSVEVNTANTEAFFGQGTRLTVV.

This clone was seen just once. This CDR3 reads CASSADRGHLGNTIYF. The CDR3, as DNA: TGCGCCAGCAGCGCGGACAGGGGGCATCTCGGAAACACCATATATTTT. J is TRBJ1-3 and V is TRBV10-2, with 11 bases identical to TRBD1. This CDR3 is built from 16 residues. V lost 6 bases to trimming and J lost 4 bases; unmatched junction nucleotides: 8. CDR1 WSHSY and CDR2 SAAADI come from the germline V gene.

This sequence joins TRBV6-5 and TRBJ2-7; perhaps D is TRBD1 or TRBD2 (5 bases each). The germline V gene encodes CDR1 MNHEY and CDR2 SVGAGI. The CDR3 is made up of 12 amino acids. V lost 4 bases and J 6 bases, leaving 10 bases between the germline ends. The chain's CDR3 is CASSFRGGEQYF. As DNA, the CDR3 is TGTGCCAGCAGTTTTCGGGGCGGCGAGCAGTACTTC.

The V gene is TRBV2, the J gene TRBJ2-1; 13 nucleotides align to TRBD2. The germline V gene encodes CDR1 SNHLY and CDR2 FYNNEI. The V and J ends lost 6 bases and 6 bases, in that order; junction bases with no gene match: 2. The CDR3 runs 14 residues. The CDR3 spells CASSWTSGGNEQFF. The CDR3 nucleotides read TGTGCCAGCAGCTGGACTAGCGGGGGCAATGAGCAGTTCTTC.